These 29 T cell receptor beta chains share one sample of origin, sequenced in a study of shared clonotypes between healthy human individuals. Measured with immunoSEQ multiplex PCR; TCRdb has only the in-frame clones, and not every one. The profile shows about half a million clones, about 74% of them singletons. Sequenced material: PBMCs. The receptors originated from a middle-aged woman in good health. Some clones in this sample may be carry-over from other donors' samples.

Worth noting for this clone: A much more abundant neighbour one base away suggests this may be a read error. The chain is built from TRBV5-1 and TRBJ2-3, with 10 bases that match TRBD1. Germline lookup yields CDR1 SGHRS and CDR2 YFSETQ. The V and J ends lost 3 bases and 2 bases, in that order; junction bases with no gene match: 6. This CDR3 region has 16 residues. This CDR3 is CASSSGTGENTDTQYF. The DNA of the CDR3 is TGCGCCAGCAGCTCAGGGACAGGGGAGAACACAGATACGCAGTATTTT.

This clone was seen repeatedly, ten times or more. The V and J genes are TRBV28 and TRBJ2-3; 14 bases are a match to TRBD2. Germline lookup yields CDR1 MDHEN and CDR2 SYDVKM. J was trimmed by 8 bases and V by 5 bases; bases with no gene match: 6. The length of the CDR3 is 15 residues. The chain's CDR3 is CASSPLGLAGATQYF. CDR3 sequence (DNA): TGTGCCAGCAGTCCACTGGGACTAGCGGGAGCTACGCAGTATTTT. The full variable domain, completed using reference TRBV28 and TRBJ2-3, is DVKVTQSSRYLVKRTGEKVFLECVQDMDHENMFWYRQDPGLGLRLIYFSYDVKMKEKGDIPEGYSVSREKKERFSLILESASTNQTSMYLCASSPLGLAGATQYFGPGTRLTVL.

The chain uses TRBV28 and TRBJ2-4, with D maybe TRBD2 (5 bases). The CDR3 extends over 16 amino acids. V was pared by 5 bases and J by 0 bases, with 14 bases between. CDR1 MDHEN and CDR2 SYDVKM come from the germline V gene. This CDR3 reads CASSAVYGLAKNIQYF. The CDR3 coding sequence is TGTGCCAGCAGTGCCGTCTACGGACTAGCCAAAAACATTCAGTACTTC.

Concerning this clone: A much bigger clone sits one base away, suggesting this may be a read error. This CDR3 is also generated by other DNA sequences in the sample. The V gene is TRBV15, the J gene TRBJ2-3; no clear D gene. Per germline, CDR1 LNHNV and CDR2 YYDKDF (reference sequence). V was cut by 0 bases and J by 6 bases, with 4 bases left in between. The CDR3 is 12 amino acids. The CDR3 loop is CATSRDRDTQYF. DNA of the CDR3: TGTGCCACCAGCAGAGACAGGGATACGCAGTATTTT.

The chain links TRBV30 to TRBJ1-1; 8 nucleotides line up with TRBD1. The CDR3 covers 13 residues. The germline V gene has CDR1 GTSNPN and CDR2 SVGIG (reference sequence). V dropped 3 bases and J dropped 5; count of bases not matched to a gene: 5. CDR3 sequence reads: CAWSLTGVTEAFF. The CDR3 DNA is TGTGCCTGGAGCTTGACAGGGGTTACTGAAGCTTTCTTT. Complete variable domain (other parts from reference TRBV30 and TRBJ1-1): SQTIHQWPATLVQPVGSPLSLECTVEGTSNPNLYWYRQAAGRGLQLLFYSVGIGQISSEVPQNLSASRPQDRQFILSSKKLLLSDSGFYLCAWSLTGVTEAFFGQGTRLTVV.

The table lists this clone with many counts. Distinct nucleotide sequences in the sample also encode this CDR3. The CDR3 spells CASSEGGVGYTF. CDR3 sequence (DNA): TGTGCCAGCAGCGAGGGGGGTGTGGGCTACACCTTC. The J gene is TRBJ1-2, the V gene TRBV7-9, with D possibly TRBD1 on 6 matching bases. The CDR3 loop spans 12 amino acids. V was pared by 5 bases and J by 8 bases, with 12 bases between. Germline V CDR1 and CDR2: SEHNR, FQNEAQ (reference sequence).

The chain is built from TRBV5-1 and TRBJ2-7; maybe TRBD2 (6 bases). The V end was cut by 0 bases, the J end by 0 bases, with 16 bases between. The CDR3 loop spans 17 amino acids. Germline CDR1 is SGHRS and CDR2 is YFSETQ. DNA for the CDR3: TGCGCCAGCAGCTTGGGGCTAGCGCCAAGGAGCTCCTACGAGCAGTACTTC. Protein sequence: CASSLGLAPRSSYEQYF.

About this clone: A junction end diverges from the germline sequence, so it may reflect a read error. The rearrangement links TRBV10-3 to TRBJ1-2; no reliable D call. Germline V lookup: CDR1 ENHRY, CDR2 SYGVKD. This CDR3 region has 15 residues. CDR3 sequence: CASSEASTGGYGYTF. CDR3 sequence (DNA): TGTGCCAGCAGTGAAGCATCGACCGGCGGGTATGGCTACACCTTC.

This chain links TRBV6-5 with TRBJ1-5; D not certain. The CDR3 contains 15 residues. Germline V gives CDR1 MNHEY, CDR2 SVGAGI. The V end lost 0 bases, the J end lost 3 bases, and 9 bases lay between the germline ends. The CDR3 loop reads CASSYSGKANQPQHF. For the CDR3, the DNA is TGTGCCAGCAGTTACTCCGGCAAAGCCAATCAGCCCCAGCATTTT.

This clone was seen a few times. Given a much more abundant clone one base away, this may be a read error. The sample has other DNA sequences that encode this CDR3 too. The chain recombines TRBV19 with TRBJ1-4; possible D gene TRBD1, 6 bases. CDR3 length equals 16 residues. V shed 3 bases and J shed 8 bases, with 19 bases lying between them. The germline gives CDR1 LNHDA, CDR2 SQIVND (reference sequence). The CDR3 here is CASSIGRQGTGEKLFF. The CDR3 coding sequence is TGTGCCAGTAGTATCGGACGCCAGGGGACGGGGGAAAAACTGTTTTTT.

The chain employs TRBV4-3 and TRBJ2-2; tentative D call: TRBD2 (6 bases). Trimming took off 2 bases at V and 1 base at J, with 11 bases between the two ends. The CDR3 extends over 16 amino acids. Germline values: CDR1 LGHNA, CDR2 YSLEER. CDR3 amino acids: CASSQSGGLNTGELFF. The CDR3 DNA reads as TGCGCCAGCAGCCAATCCGGGGGATTGAACACCGGGGAGCTGTTTTTT.

The V call is TRBV28, the J call TRBJ2-1, with TRBD2 matching over 7 bases. Germline CDR1 reads MDHEN; CDR2 reads SYDVKM. The CDR3 has 16 amino acids. V lost 2 bases and J lost 2; bases outside the gene matches: 6. CDR3 protein: CASSLPWAGAYNEQFF. The CDR3 bases are TGTGCCAGCAGTTTACCGTGGGCGGGAGCCTACAATGAGCAGTTCTTC.

The chain joins TRBV9 to TRBJ2-2; D unclear. The V gene's germline CDR1 is SGDLS and CDR2 YYNGEE. The CDR3 covers 13 residues. V was clipped by 0 bases and J by 6 bases, with 6 bases between them. The CDR3 loop is CASSVEPSGELFF. CDR3 DNA sequence: TGTGCCAGCAGCGTAGAACCGTCCGGGGAGCTGTTTTTT.

J is TRBJ2-1 and V is TRBV27, with D uncertain. From germline, CDR1 is MNHEY and CDR2 SMNVEV (reference sequence). Trimming pared 2 bases from V and 0 bases from J, leaving 14 bases between. The CDR3 extends over 17 amino acids. CDR3 loop: CASSLNPGSSSYNEQFF. CDR3 in DNA: TGTGCCAGCAGTTTAAATCCGGGCTCGAGCTCCTACAATGAGCAGTTCTTC.

Only one count was recorded for this clone. The V call is TRBV15, the J call TRBJ1-2; 7 bases agree with TRBD1. The CDR3 contains 18 residues. Germline V gene sequence: CDR1 LNHNV, CDR2 YYDKDF (reference sequence). The ends lost 0 bases at V and 0 bases at J; junction bases unmatched: 10. Written as DNA, the CDR3 is TGTGCCACCAGCAGAGATCTCTACTGGGACAGCCCTAACTATGGCTACACCTTC. Translation gives CATSRDLYWDSPNYGYTF.

Of note for this clone: A much larger clone sits a single nucleotide away, making a read error possible. The chain recombines TRBV5-1 with TRBJ2-5; 10 bases fit TRBD2. Germline trimming cut 5 bases from V and 5 bases from J; bases unmatched to any gene: 9. Looked up from germline, CDR1 is SGHRS and CDR2 is YFSETQ. The CDR3 contains 15 residues. The CDR3 DNA reads TGCGCCAGCAGGCAGCTAGCGGGAGTCTTGGAGACCCAGTACTTC. Amino acids: CASRQLAGVLETQYF.

The chain links TRBV7-3 to TRBJ1-1; D ambiguous. The CDR3 length is 13 residues. V gave up 5 bases and J gave up 4 bases, with 11 bases separating them. Germline loops: CDR1 SGHTA, CDR2 FQGTGA. CDR3 sequence reads: CASSARLGTEAFF. In nucleotides, the CDR3 is TGTGCCAGCAGCGCCAGGTTGGGCACTGAAGCTTTCTTT.

This chain connects TRBV18 to TRBJ1-1, with 11 bases lining up with TRBD1. The germline CDR1 and CDR2 sequences are KGHSH and LQKENI. CDR3 length equals 15 residues. Trimming removed 2 bases from V and 3 bases from J; junction bases left unmatched: 2. The chain's CDR3 is CASSPGGQGDTEAFF. The CDR3 DNA reads as TGTGCCAGCTCACCAGGGGGACAGGGGGACACTGAAGCTTTCTTT.

The chain is built from TRBV10-2 and TRBJ2-3; 8 bases map to TRBD2. Unmatched junction bases numbered 9, after V lost 2 bases and J lost 5 bases. The CDR3 is made up of 16 amino acids. Per the germline V gene, CDR1 is WSHSY and CDR2 is SAAADI. The CDR3 DNA sequence: TGCGCCAGCAGTGAGCCGTTTAGCGGGAAGGGAGATACGCAGTATTTT. Translating gives CASSEPFSGKGDTQYF.

The chain is built from TRBV9 and TRBJ2-5; D gene ambiguous. Looked up from germline, CDR1 is SGDLS and CDR2 is YYNGEE. V lost 0 bases and J 2 bases, leaving 14 bases between the germline ends. The CDR3 spans 16 residues. CDR3 sequence: CASSVGGSPNQETQYF. The CDR3 bases are TGTGCCAGCAGCGTAGGCGGTAGCCCCAATCAAGAGACCCAGTACTTC.

V gene TRBV6-5 combines with J gene TRBJ2-1, with 8 bases lining up with TRBD2. This CDR3 has 14 amino acids. After removal of 2 bases from V and 7 bases from J, the junction contained 4 bases not matched to a gene. The germline CDR1 and CDR2 sequences are MNHEY and SVGAGI. The CDR3 spells CASSYREGLNEQFF. The CDR3 region has the DNA TGTGCCAGCAGTTACCGGGAGGGCCTAAATGAGCAGTTCTTC.

This clone occurred once. One base separates it from a far larger clone, so it is likely a read error. The identical CDR3 is also encoded by other nucleotide sequences in the sample. This chain uses TRBV6-1 with TRBJ2-7, with TRBD2 matching over 10 bases. Germline CDR1 and CDR2: MNHNS and SASEGT. There are 15 residues in the CDR3. DNA of the CDR3: TGTGCCAGCAGTGAGGCTAGCGGGAGTGCAGGCGAGCAATACTTC. Translating gives CASSEASGSAGEQYF.

This clone was picked up one time. A far larger clone is a single base away, which makes a read error likely. The chain carries TRBV5-1 and TRBJ2-5, with TRBD1 matching 8 bases. Germline V gives CDR1 SGHRS, CDR2 YFSETQ. The CDR3 is 17 amino acids. CDR3 residues: CASSLRPGQGLGEAQYF. CDR3 sequence (DNA): TGCGCCAGCAGCTTGCGGCCTGGACAGGGATTGGGAGAGGCCCAGTACTTC.

V is TRBV5-1 and J is TRBJ2-1, with 7 positions matching TRBD1. Germline assignment: CDR1 SGHRS and CDR2 YFSETQ. This CDR3 contains 14 residues. Germline trimming cut 4 bases from V and 12 bases from J; bases unmatched to any gene: 13. The CDR3 reads CASSADRSVFGQFF. The DNA for the CDR3 is TGCGCCAGCAGCGCGGACAGGTCAGTTTTCGGGCAGTTCTTC.

A note on this clone: This clone may be a read error of a much larger clone one base away. The CDR3 protein is CASSSGMTGEPFF. In DNA, the CDR3 is TGTGCCAGCAGCTCTGGTATGACCGGGGAGCCGTTTTTT. The chain combines TRBV7-6 with TRBJ2-2; TRBD2 is a possible D gene (5 bases). The CDR3 runs to 13 residues. The V gene's germline CDR1 is SGHVS and CDR2 FNYEAQ.

The chain has TRBV7-2 and TRBJ1-1, with a weak D call TRBD1 (6 bases). CDR1 SGHTA and CDR2 FQGNSA come from the germline V gene. V lost 2 bases, J lost 6 bases, and 16 bases lay in between. The CDR3 totals 15 residues. CDR3 in amino acids: CASSLSLGARSEAFF. The CDR3 bases are TGTGCCAGCAGCTTATCTCTGGGGGCGCGGTCTGAAGCTTTCTTT.

The rearrangement links TRBV6-1 to TRBJ2-7, with TRBD2 identical over 13 bases. J lost 1 base, V lost 6 bases, and 3 bases had no gene match. Germline CDR1 MNHNS, CDR2 SASEGT. This CDR3 region has 15 residues. The CDR3 loop is CASSRTSGSSYEQYF. The CDR3 nucleotides read TGTGCCAGCAGCAGGACTAGCGGGAGTTCCTACGAGCAGTACTTC.

The rearrangement joins TRBV9 to TRBJ1-2, with D uncertain. CDR1 SGDLS and CDR2 YYNGEE come from the germline V gene. This CDR3 is 11 amino acids long. V dropped 4 bases and J dropped 2 bases, with 3 bases sitting between them. The CDR3 nucleotides are TGTGCCAGCAGCCACAACTATGGCTACACCTTC. Its protein product is CASSHNYGYTF.

The sample holds one count of this clone. Since a far larger clone is one base different, this is likely a read error. The V gene is TRBV18, the J gene TRBJ1-1; tentatively, D is TRBD1 (6 bases). The CDR3 runs to 15 residues. Trimming removed 2 bases at V and 1 base at J, with 11 bases between. CDR1 and CDR2 (germline): KGHSH, LQKENI. DNA for the CDR3: TGTGCCAGCTCACCATCGGGGGGACAGAACACTGAAGCTTTCTTT. Translated, it gives CASSPSGGQNTEAFF.